The 16 T cell receptor beta chains below all came from one sample that was sequenced in a study of T-cell memory formation after mild COVID-19. TCRdb reprocessed the 5' RACE reads with MiXCR, giving one entry per CDR3 protein. The sample consists of around 83,000 distinct CDR3 sequences, around a quarter of them appearing once. The sample comprised PBMCs or a T cell subset sorted from them (not recorded which). These receptors were taken from a man aged 18 to 30 who had mild COVID-19 (a few samples of this study predate the infection). Cell type and time point are not known.

The chain has TRBV7-2 and TRBJ2-3, with TRBD1 matching over 9 bases. The CDR3 sequence is 14 residues long. V gave up 5 bases and J gave up 1 base; unmatched junction bases: 1. Germline loops: CDR1 SGHTA, CDR2 FQGNSA. In DNA form, the CDR3 reads TGTGCCAGCAGCCACAGGGGGCGCACAGATACGCAGTATTTT. This translates into CASSHRGRTDTQYF.

J is TRBJ2-7 and V is TRBV20-1; D uncertain. Germline V gene data show CDR1 as DFQATT and CDR2 as SNEGSKA (reference sequence). The CDR3 sequence is 14 residues long. Between the trimmed V and J ends, which lost 0 bases and 6 bases, there was a span of 15 bases. The CDR3 loop is CSAREGRFSGEQYF. CDR3 DNA sequence: TGCAGTGCTAGAGAGGGCAGGTTCTCTGGCGAGCAGTACTTC.

This clonotype has more than one count but fewer than ten. CDR3 amino acids: CASSFRDSAYEQYF. The DNA for the CDR3 is TGTGCCAGCAGTTTCAGGGACAGCGCCTACGAGCAGTACTTC. V gene TRBV27 combines with J gene TRBJ2-7; 7 bases map to TRBD1. J lost 2 bases, V lost 3 bases, and 4 bases had no gene match. This CDR3 is 14 amino acids long. Germline V CDR1 and CDR2: MNHEY, SMNVEV (reference sequence).

The rearrangement joins TRBV11-2 to TRBJ2-7; the D is unclear. Germline V gives CDR1 SGHAT, CDR2 FQNNGV. The CDR3 sequence is 15 residues long. The CDR3 spells CASSVEVGYFYEQYV. The CDR3 DNA follows: TGTGCCAGCAGCGTAGAAGTAGGGTACTTCTACGAGCAGTACGTC.

V and J are TRBV5-6 and TRBJ1-6; D might be TRBD1 (6 bases). Germline V CDR1 and CDR2: SGHDT, YYEEEE. The ends were cut back, 3 bases at V and 9 bases at J, with 19 bases in the middle. The CDR3 contains 16 residues. The CDR3 DNA reads as TGTGCCAGCAGCTCGCAGGGGCTCTTTCGGAGTTCACCCCTCCACTTT. It translates to CASSSQGLFRSSPLHF. Full variable domain (remainder filled in from reference TRBV5-6 and TRBJ1-6): DAGVTQSPTHLIKTRGQQVTLRCSPKSGHDTVSWYQQALGQGPQFIFQYYEEEERQRGNFPDRFSGHQFPNYSSELNVNALLLGDSALYLCASSSQGLFRSSPLHFGNGTRLTVT.

This clonotype has just a few counts. The gene calls are TRBV5-1 and TRBJ2-3, with 7 bases that match TRBD2. CDR3 length: 16 residues. J lost 0 bases, V lost 1 base, and 5 bases had no gene match. Germline lookup yields CDR1 SGHRS and CDR2 YFSETQ. In nucleotides, the CDR3 is TGCGCCAGCAGCTTGAGACCTAGCGGTAGCACAGATACGCAGTATTTT. It encodes CASSLRPSGSTDTQYF.

This clonotype has just a few counts. V and J are TRBV7-2 and TRBJ2-3; the match to TRBD1 covers 11 bases. The CDR3 runs to 15 residues. Germline V lookup: CDR1 SGHTA, CDR2 FQGNSA. J gave up 5 bases and V 3 bases, and 4 bases lay outside the gene matches. The CDR3 DNA sequence: TGTGCCAGCAGCTTGGGACAGGGGGGAGGAGATACGCAGTATTTT. It yields the protein CASSLGQGGGDTQYF.

The gene calls are TRBV20-1 and TRBJ1-1; D gene uncertain. Trimming took 5 bases from V and 4 from J, leaving 14 bases between them. The CDR3 runs 13 residues. CDR1 and CDR2 (germline): DFQATT, SNEGSKA (reference sequence). The CDR3 loop reads CSALMDQITEAFF. The CDR3 region has the DNA TGCAGTGCTTTAATGGACCAGATCACTGAAGCTTTCTTT.

This clonotype was counted between two and nine times. The chain has TRBV12-3 or TRBV12-4 and TRBJ2-5; maybe TRBD2 (5 bases). The CDR3 has 14 amino acids. V was shortened by 6 bases and J by 5 bases, with 16 bases between the two germline ends. The CDR3 loop is CASSRTGESETQYF. DNA of the CDR3: TGTGCCAGCAGCCGCACCGGGGAATCGGAGACCCAGTACTTC.

This clonotype was seen only a few times. The V and J genes are TRBV12-3 or TRBV12-4 and TRBJ2-1, with a tentative D call TRBD1 (5 bases). Between the trimmed V and J ends, which lost 6 bases and 9 bases, there was a span of 12 bases. The CDR3 loop spans 12 amino acids. CDR3 protein: CASSLQATEQFF. The DNA of the CDR3 is TGTGCCAGCAGCTTACAGGCCACTGAGCAGTTCTTC.

The rearrangement links TRBV6-4 to TRBJ2-5; TRBD1 agrees at 10 bases. The CDR3 spans 13 residues. The germline V gene has CDR1 MRHNA and CDR2 SNTAGT. J lost 8 bases, V lost 6 bases, and 6 bases had no gene match. The CDR3 nucleotides are TGTGCCAGCAGCCCGGGACAGGGGTTCACCCAGTACTTC. Its translation is CASSPGQGFTQYF.

The chain uses TRBV7-2 and TRBJ1-1; maybe TRBD1 (6 bases). Germline loops: CDR1 SGHTA, CDR2 FQGNSA. V was cut by 1 base and J by 6 bases, with 15 bases left in between. The CDR3 length is 15 residues. This CDR3 is CASSLDLGGSAEAFF. The CDR3 DNA sequence: TGTGCCAGCAGCTTAGATTTAGGGGGGTCGGCTGAAGCTTTCTTT.

This clonotype was seen only a few times. V usage is TRBV27 and J usage is TRBJ2-4, with D possibly TRBD2 on 6 matching bases. V was trimmed by 5 bases and J by 1 base, leaving 12 bases between them. The CDR3 spans 15 residues. Germline V CDR1 and CDR2: MNHEY, SMNVEV (reference sequence). The CDR3 region has the DNA TGTGCCAGCAGTCAGCCGGGGGAGGCCAAAAACATTCAGTACTTC. This codes for CASSQPGEAKNIQYF.

This clonotype came up a few times. The chain employs TRBV9 and TRBJ2-1, with 7 bases that match TRBD1. Trimming cost V 3 bases and J 4 bases; bases outside gene matches: 1. From germline, CDR1 is SGDLS and CDR2 YYNGEE. The CDR3 has 13 amino acids. The CDR3 bases are TGTGCCAGCAGCGAGACAGGGTACAATGAGCAGTTCTTC. It specifies CASSETGYNEQFF.

The J gene is TRBJ2-1, the V gene TRBV18, with 7 bases fitting TRBD1. The CDR3 extends over 16 amino acids. Unmatched junction bases numbered 9, after V lost 6 bases and J lost 1 base. Germline V gene sequence: CDR1 KGHSH, CDR2 LQKENI. The CDR3 reads CASSRQGIASYNEQFF. The DNA for the CDR3 is TGTGCCAGCTCGCGACAGGGAATAGCGTCCTACAATGAGCAGTTCTTC. The complete variable domain, with remaining parts taken from reference TRBV18 and TRBJ2-1, reads NAGVMQNPRHLVRRRGQEARLRCSPMKGHSHVYWYRQLPEEGLKFMVYLQKENIIDESGMPKERFSAEFPKEGPSILRIQQVVRGDSAAYFCASSRQGIASYNEQFFGPGTRLTVL.

The CDR3 loop reads CASSVARGLATEAFF. The DNA for the CDR3 is TGTGCCAGCAGCGTAGCAAGGGGTTTGGCAACTGAAGCTTTCTTT. This chain joins TRBV28 and TRBJ1-1, with D perhaps TRBD1 (5 bases). Germline V gene data show CDR1 as MDHEN and CDR2 as SYDVKM. The germline V and J ends were trimmed by 6 bases and 5 bases, with 19 bases remaining between them. This CDR3 is built from 15 residues.